This T cell receptor (beta chain) comes out of a study of T cell responses to AZD1222 COVID-19 vaccine. Germline V gene sequence: CDR1 LGHDT, CDR2 YNNKEL (reference sequence). V was clipped by 1 base and J by 3 bases; unmatched bases: 5. The CDR3 loop spans 16 amino acids. TCRdb's copy holds only in-frame clones and misses some; the assay was immunoSEQ multiplex PCR. The sample holds roughly 140,000 clones, almost 90% seen once. Sequenced material: peripheral blood, taken 28 days after the second AZD1222 dose. The receptor was derived from an adult who received the AZD1222 COVID-19 vaccine. J is TRBJ2-3 and V is TRBV3-1 (or the pseudogene TRBV3-2); 9 positions agree with TRBD1. This chain's CDR3 is CASSQADRGWTDTQYF. The DNA for the CDR3 is TGTGCCAGCAGCCAAGCGGACAGGGGATGGACAGATACGCAGTATTTT.